The 32 T cell receptor beta chains below all came from one sample that was sequenced in a study of vaccination and CD4 T cells after COVID-19. These TCRs' antigens remain unknown. Scientists ran DNA taken from cultured CD4+ T cells through the Oncomine TCR Beta short-read assay for sequencing. Via MiXCR, TCRdb re-called the PCR reads, giving one row per CDR3 protein. This sample has fewer than 4,500 distinct CDR3 sequences; 35% to 55% occur once, and the top ten carry about 47%. The sample's treatment: approximately 9-day PBMC culture with coronavirus spike peptide pools or control peptides (ViraFEST assay). The material sequenced was CD4+ T cells from blood, cultured in vitro. The receptors originated from a human donor who had recovered from COVID-19.

The table lists this clonotype with a few counts. The chain combines TRBV7-2 with TRBJ1-1; 9 positions match TRBD1. The CDR3 has 17 residues. V lost 5 bases to trimming and J lost 1 base; unmatched junction nucleotides: 11. Per germline, CDR1 SGHTA and CDR2 FQGNSA. The CDR3 loop reads CASSERDRAVTNTEAFF. CDR3 DNA sequence: TGTGCCAGCAGCGAACGGGACAGGGCCGTGACGAACACTGAAGCTTTCTTT.

This clonotype showed up just a few times. The CDR3 DNA is TGTGCCAGCAGCTTCTACGTAGGCTTAGCCAACTACGAGCAGTACTTC. Residues: CASSFYVGLANYEQYF. The V gene is TRBV7-2, the J gene TRBJ2-7; D not resolved. The CDR3 length is 16 residues. Germline values: CDR1 SGHTA, CDR2 FQGNSA. V gave up 3 bases and J gave up 3 bases, with 18 bases separating them.

The rearrangement links TRBV20-1 to TRBJ1-2; no clear D gene. V lost 4 bases to trimming and J lost 7 bases, with 16 bases between them. The CDR3 consists of 13 residues. Germline-derived CDR1 and CDR2 are DFQATT and SNEGSKA (reference sequence). Here the CDR3 reads CSANSAGGRGYTF. The CDR3 DNA sequence: TGCAGTGCTAACTCGGCAGGTGGACGTGGCTACACCTTC.

This clonotype has a handful of counts. The V call is TRBV6-1, the J call TRBJ1-5; D is unresolved. Germline CDR1 MNHNS, CDR2 SASEGT. The ends were cut back, 9 bases at V and 3 bases at J, with 9 bases in the middle. CDR3 size: 12 residues. CDR3 protein: CASRQINQPQHF. Written as DNA, the CDR3 is TGTGCCAGTCGACAAATCAATCAGCCCCAGCATTTT.

The genes are TRBV12-5 and TRBJ1-1, with D possibly matching TRBD1 (5 bases). The V gene lost 2 bases and the J gene lost 5 bases, with 18 bases spanning the gap. This CDR3 is 16 amino acids long. Germline V gene sequence: CDR1 LGHNT, CDR2 FRNRAP. The CDR3 nucleotides are TGTGCTAGTGGTTTGTACCAGACAGCCCCTCAAACTGAAGCTTTCTTT. The encoded protein is CASGLYQTAPQTEAFF.

The chain recombines TRBV6-4 with TRBJ1-1; TRBD1 matches 9 bases. This CDR3 spans 13 amino acids. CDR1 is MRHNA, CDR2 SNTAGT, per germline. Trimming at V came to 4 bases and at J to 5 bases, leaving 2 bases not matched to a gene. The CDR3 region is CASSATGGTEAFF. The CDR3 DNA sequence: TGTGCCAGCAGTGCGACAGGGGGGACTGAAGCTTTCTTT.

V usage is TRBV29-1 and J usage is TRBJ2-2, with D uncertain. The CDR3 is 12 amino acids. Trimming left V 4 bases short and J 3 bases short, with 6 bases between. The germline gives CDR1 SQVTM, CDR2 ANQGSEA. The CDR3 nucleotides read TGCAGCGTTGGTGCAGACACCGGGGAGCTGTTTTTT. Protein sequence: CSVGADTGELFF.

V usage is TRBV27 and J usage is TRBJ2-7, with D perhaps matching TRBD2 (5 bases). Trimming left V 1 base short and J 1 base short, with 11 bases between. The CDR3 covers 15 residues. CDR1 MNHEY and CDR2 SMNVEV come from the germline V gene (reference sequence). The CDR3 sequence is CASSLFEGSSYEQYF. The CDR3 DNA follows: TGTGCCAGCAGTTTATTCGAGGGCTCGTCCTACGAGCAGTACTTC.

The chain is built from TRBV7-2 and TRBJ1-1, with 8 positions matching TRBD1. The CDR3 contains 16 residues. Germline CDR1 reads SGHTA; CDR2 reads FQGNSA. Germline trimming cut 0 bases from V and 3 bases from J; bases unmatched to any gene: 6. The CDR3 loop reads CASSLADSGGYTEAFF. The CDR3 nucleotides are TGTGCCAGCAGCTTAGCCGACTCAGGGGGCTACACTGAAGCTTTCTTT.

This clonotype occurred a few times. The V call is TRBV2, the J call TRBJ2-1; TRBD2 matches 11 bases. There are 17 residues in the CDR3. V lost 6 bases, J lost 7 bases, and 14 bases stayed unmatched. Looked up from germline, CDR1 is SNHLY and CDR2 is FYNNEI. The CDR3 DNA reads as TGTGCCAGCAGGGTAACTAGCGGGAGTGTTGTGGGGAATGAGCAGTTCTTC. It codes for CASRVTSGSVVGNEQFF.

DNA of the CDR3: TGTGCCAGCAGCCAGCGACTACCGGGGCGAAAGTATTTT. It translates to CASSQRLPGRKYF. This chain joins TRBV14 and TRBJ2-3; TRBD1 or TRBD2 may be the D gene (5 bases each). Deletions cut 3 bases from V and 13 bases from J, with 17 bases between. Germline V gene lookup returns CDR1 SGHDN and CDR2 FVKESK. The CDR3 has 13 residues. The whole variable domain, remainder taken from reference TRBV14 and TRBJ2-3, is EAGVTQFPSHSVIEKGQTVTLRCDPISGHDNLYWYRRVMGKEIKFLLHFVKESKQDESGMPNNRFLAERTGGTYSTLKVQPAELEDSGVYFCASSQRLPGRKYFGPGTRLTVL.

This clonotype was detected only a few times. The chain couples TRBV12-3 or TRBV12-4 to TRBJ2-3, with 13 positions matching TRBD2. V was clipped by 6 bases and J by 9 bases; unmatched bases: 6. The CDR3 extends over 14 amino acids. The CDR3, as DNA: TGTGCCAGCAGACCCCCGGGACTAGCGGGGACGCAGTATTTT. Translated, it gives CASRPPGLAGTQYF.

Comments on this clonotype: One end of the junction varies from germline; a read error may be responsible. This chain joins TRBV7-7 and TRBJ2-5, with 8 positions matching TRBD2. The CDR3 has 14 amino acids. Germline-derived CDR1 and CDR2 are SSHAT and FNYEAQ (reference sequence). Written as DNA, the CDR3 is TGTGCTAGCAGCTTTGCCGGGGGGGCCGGGACCCAGTACTTC. As protein: CASSFAGGAGTQYF.

This clonotype was detected a few times. This sequence joins TRBV7-2 and TRBJ2-5; 8 positions agree with TRBD2. V shed 2 bases and J 5 bases; nucleotides not matched to a gene: 10. The CDR3 is made up of 16 amino acids. Germline V gene data show CDR1 as SGHTA and CDR2 as FQGNSA. The CDR3 region has the DNA TGTGCCAGCAGCTTATCCAGCGGGAGCTTCGGGGAGACCCAGTACTTC. It encodes CASSLSSGSFGETQYF.

The chain is built from TRBV7-2 and TRBJ2-7, with D uncertain. There are 15 residues in the CDR3. Germline V gene data show CDR1 as SGHTA and CDR2 as FQGNSA. Trimming took off 1 base at V and 3 bases at J, with 13 bases between the two ends. The CDR3 bases are TGTGCCAGCAGCTTAGTCAGAGCCTACAACTACGAGCAGTACTTC. The encoded protein is CASSLVRAYNYEQYF.

This chain joins TRBV6-5 and TRBJ2-7; D is perhaps TRBD1 or TRBD2 (5 bases each). Germline V lookup: CDR1 MNHEY, CDR2 SVGAGI. The ends were cut back, 4 bases at V and 2 bases at J, with 15 bases in the middle. The CDR3 loop spans 15 amino acids. CDR3 sequence reads: CASSFWGSPTYEQYF. The CDR3 DNA follows: TGTGCCAGCAGTTTCTGGGGGTCGCCGACCTACGAGCAGTACTTC.

This clonotype was recorded only once. This chain uses TRBV18 with TRBJ2-5; D might be TRBD2 (6 bases). The germline V gene encodes CDR1 KGHSH and CDR2 LQKENI. The length of the CDR3 is 15 residues. Trimming pared 2 bases from V and 3 bases from J, leaving 13 bases between. CDR3 DNA: TGTGCCAGCTCACCATTCTCCGGCGGGAAAGAGACCCAGTACTTC. This sequence encodes CASSPFSGGKETQYF.

The rearrangement uses TRBV15 and TRBJ2-7; no clear D. V shed 2 bases and J shed 11 bases, with 19 bases lying between them. Germline V gene sequence: CDR1 LNHNV, CDR2 YYDKDF (reference sequence). CDR3 size: 14 residues. The CDR3 nucleotides are TGTGCCACCAGCAGAAACCCGTTGGCCACGAGGAAGTACTTC. This codes for CATSRNPLATRKYF.

In its sample, this clonotype was seen a few times. The chain links TRBV7-2 to TRBJ2-3; D is ambiguous. The V end lost 2 bases, the J end lost 4 bases, and 7 bases lay between the germline ends. Germline V gene data show CDR1 as SGHTA and CDR2 as FQGNSA. The CDR3 is made up of 13 amino acids. CDR3 loop: CASSLNRADTQYF. The CDR3 coding sequence is TGTGCCAGCAGCTTAAATCGGGCAGATACGCAGTATTTT.

The chain recombines TRBV6-5 with TRBJ1-5; 8 positions agree with TRBD1. Per the germline V gene, CDR1 is MNHEY and CDR2 is SVGAGI. The CDR3 spans 13 residues. V lost 4 bases and J lost 16; bases outside the gene matches: 12. Here the CDR3 reads CASSSPGGQVEHF. Here the CDR3 DNA reads TGTGCCAGCAGTTCCCCAGGGGGACAGGTCGAACATTTT.

This chain uses TRBV9 with TRBJ2-7, with 15 positions matching TRBD2. CDR1 is SGDLS, CDR2 YYNGEE, per germline. CDR3 size: 16 residues. Trimming at V came to 4 bases and at J to 7 bases, leaving 9 bases not matched to a gene. Written as DNA, the CDR3 is TGTGCCAGCAGCCCCTTCGGACTAGCGGGAGGGGGAGAGCAGTACTTC. Encoded protein: CASSPFGLAGGGEQYF.

CDR3 sequence: CASSLVPIYEQYF. The CDR3 DNA is TGCGCCAGCAGCTTAGTACCCATCTACGAGCAGTACTTC. The chain recombines TRBV5-1 with TRBJ2-7; D is ambiguous. V lost 2 bases, J lost 3 bases, and 9 bases lay in between. The CDR3 length is 13 residues. Germline V gives CDR1 SGHRS, CDR2 YFSETQ. Together with reference TRBV5-1 and TRBJ2-7, the CDR3 gives the full variable domain: KAGVTQTPRYLIKTRGQQVTLSCSPISGHRSVSWYQQTPGQGLQFLFEYFSETQRNKGNFPGRFSGRQFSNSRSEMNVSTLELGDSALYLCASSLVPIYEQYFGPGTRLTVT.

This clonotype was seen only a few times. The J gene is TRBJ2-3, the V gene TRBV6-1; 10 bases agree with TRBD1. Germline V gene lookup returns CDR1 MNHNS and CDR2 SASEGT. V shed 3 bases, J shed 4 bases, and the junction held 10 bases outside the gene matches. This CDR3 has 17 residues. CDR3 residues: CASSEQKGQGSADTQYF. CDR3 sequence (DNA): TGTGCCAGCAGTGAGCAGAAGGGACAGGGGTCTGCAGATACGCAGTATTTT.

The V call is TRBV20-1, the J call TRBJ1-1; 7 nucleotides align to TRBD1. CDR1 is DFQATT, CDR2 SNEGSKA, per germline (reference sequence). This CDR3 region has 13 residues. The CDR3 loop reads CRITGQRHTEAFF. The CDR3 coding sequence is TGCAGAATAACGGGACAGCGGCACACTGAAGCTTTCTTT.

The sample holds a few counts of this clonotype. The V and J genes are TRBV15 and TRBJ2-5, with 12 bases matching TRBD2. Germline V gene data show CDR1 as LNHNV and CDR2 as YYDKDF (reference sequence). This CDR3 has 15 residues. The V gene end was trimmed by 3 bases and the J gene end by 3 bases; junction bases not matched to a gene: 2. This CDR3 reads CATSRPSGGEETQYF. In nucleotides, the CDR3 is TGTGCCACCAGCAGGCCTAGCGGGGGGGAAGAGACCCAGTACTTC. The variable domain in full, with the rest retrieved from reference TRBV15 and TRBJ2-5, is DAMVIQNPRYQVTQFGKPVTLSCSQTLNHNVMYWYQQKSSQAPKLLFHYYDKDFNNEADTPDNFQSRRPNTSFCFLDIRSPGLGDTAMYLCATSRPSGGEETQYFGPGTRLLVL.

The DNA of the CDR3 is TGTGCCAGCAGTATTCGGACACGGGAGACCCAGTACTTC. It is translated as CASSIRTRETQYF. The chain links TRBV6-1 to TRBJ2-5, with a tentative D call TRBD1 (5 bases). Germline values: CDR1 MNHNS, CDR2 SASEGT. V dropped 5 bases and J dropped 5 bases, with 12 bases sitting between them. The CDR3 is made up of 13 amino acids.

The genes are TRBV10-3 and TRBJ2-2; D unresolved. V lost 2 bases and J 2 bases, leaving 6 bases between the germline ends. Germline CDR1 is ENHRY and CDR2 is SYGVKD. CDR3 size: 14 residues. CDR3 nucleotides: TGTGCCATCAGTGAGACTTACAACACCGGGGAGCTGTTTTTT. It specifies CAISETYNTGELFF.

Judged by abundance, this clonotype is medium-sized (0.01 to 0.1%). This sequence joins TRBV10-3 and TRBJ2-7, with D tentatively TRBD1 (5 bases). This CDR3 is built from 16 residues. V dropped 4 bases and J dropped 0 bases, with 16 bases sitting between them. The germline V gene has CDR1 ENHRY and CDR2 SYGVKD. The CDR3 sequence is CAISGGGSSGSYEQYF. The CDR3 nucleotides are TGTGCCATCAGTGGGGGCGGCAGTTCGGGCTCCTACGAGCAGTACTTC.

This clonotype was detected once. This rearrangement joins TRBV20-1 to TRBJ2-4, with TRBD1 identical over 7 bases. The ends lost 4 bases at V and 7 bases at J; junction bases unmatched: 1. Per germline, CDR1 DFQATT and CDR2 SNEGSKA (reference sequence). CDR3 length: 11 residues. The DNA of the CDR3 is TGCAGTGCTACACAGGGGAACATTCAGTACTTC. As protein: CSATQGNIQYF.

The chain has TRBV5-6 and TRBJ1-2; D unclear. The CDR3 contains 12 residues. Germline V gene sequence: CDR1 SGHDT, CDR2 YYEEEE. V was cut by 1 base and J by 4 bases, with 5 bases left in between. CDR3 coding DNA: TGTGCCAGCAGCTTGTGGGGCTATGGCTACACCTTC. This translates into CASSLWGYGYTF.

The chain joins TRBV20-1 to TRBJ2-7; D possibly uses TRBD1 or TRBD2 (5 bases each). The V end was cut by 7 bases, the J end by 3 bases, with 13 bases between. The length of the CDR3 is 12 residues. Germline values: CDR1 DFQATT, CDR2 SNEGSKA (reference sequence). In DNA form, the CDR3 reads TGCAGTGGGGGGACCGCTATCTACGAGCAGTACTTC. Translation gives CSGGTAIYEQYF.

There are a few counts of this clonotype. This chain connects TRBV20-1 to TRBJ2-3; D call uncertain. This CDR3 has 12 amino acids. Trimming removed 3 bases from V and 4 bases from J, with 8 bases in between. Germline V gene lookup returns CDR1 DFQATT and CDR2 SNEGSKA (reference sequence). The CDR3 reads CSASSRADTQYF. In nucleotides, the CDR3 is TGCAGTGCTAGTAGTAGGGCAGATACGCAGTATTTT.